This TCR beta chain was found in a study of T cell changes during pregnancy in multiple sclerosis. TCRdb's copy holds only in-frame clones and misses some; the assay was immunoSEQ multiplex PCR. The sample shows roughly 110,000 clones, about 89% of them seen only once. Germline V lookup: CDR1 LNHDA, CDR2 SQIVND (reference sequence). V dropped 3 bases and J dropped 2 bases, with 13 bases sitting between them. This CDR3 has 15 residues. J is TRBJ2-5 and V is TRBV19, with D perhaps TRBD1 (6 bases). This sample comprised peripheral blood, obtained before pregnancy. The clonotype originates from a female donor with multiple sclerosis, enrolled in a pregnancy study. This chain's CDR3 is CASSIRGSLQETQYF. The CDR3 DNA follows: TGTGCCAGTAGTATCAGGGGTTCCCTTCAAGAGACCCAGTACTTC. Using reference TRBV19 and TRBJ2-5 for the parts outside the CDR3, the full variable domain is DGGITQSPKYLFRKEGQNVTLSCEQNLNHDAMYWYRQDPGQGLRLIYYSQIVNDFQKGDIAEGYSVSREKKESFPLTVTSAQKNPTAFYLCASSIRGSLQETQYFGPGTRLLVL.